The subject of this entry is one T cell receptor beta chain. Germline V lookup: CDR1 SEHNR, CDR2 FQNEAQ (reference sequence). V gave up 5 bases and J gave up 5 bases, with 9 bases separating them. This CDR3 comprises 13 residues. TCRdb keeps only in-frame clones here, not all; method: immunoSEQ multiplex PCR. The sample includes roughly 21,000 clones, approximately 90% seen only once; the top ten take almost 8%. This sample was included in a study of PD-1 and CTLA-4 blockade in melanoma. The clonotype was recovered from a human donor with melanoma. This chain links TRBV7-9 with TRBJ1-4, with no clear D. This sample comprised CD8+ T cells from peripheral blood, obtained before anti-PD-1 treatment. CDR3 bases: TGTGCCAGCAGCCCGGCGGGGAATGAAAAACTGTTTTTT. Encoded protein: CASSPAGNEKLFF. The full variable domain, rest sourced from reference TRBV7-9 and TRBJ1-4, is DTGVSQNPRHKITKRGQNVTFRCDPISEHNRLYWYRQTLGQGPEFLTYFQNEAQLEKSRLLSDRFSAERPKGSFSTLEIQRTEQGDSAMYLCASSPAGNEKLFFGSGTQLSVL.